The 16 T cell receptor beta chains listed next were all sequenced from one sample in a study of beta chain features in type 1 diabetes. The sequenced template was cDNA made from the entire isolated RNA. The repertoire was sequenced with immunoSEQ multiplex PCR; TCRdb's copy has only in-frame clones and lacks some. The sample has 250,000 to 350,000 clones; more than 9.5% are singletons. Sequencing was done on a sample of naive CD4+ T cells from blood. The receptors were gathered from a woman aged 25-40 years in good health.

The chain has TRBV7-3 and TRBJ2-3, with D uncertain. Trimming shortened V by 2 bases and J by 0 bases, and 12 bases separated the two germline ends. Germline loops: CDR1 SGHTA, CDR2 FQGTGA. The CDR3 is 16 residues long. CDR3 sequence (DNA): TGTGCCAGCAGCTTAGGAGTCTCCACCAGCACAGATACGCAGTATTTT. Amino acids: CASSLGVSTSTDTQYF.

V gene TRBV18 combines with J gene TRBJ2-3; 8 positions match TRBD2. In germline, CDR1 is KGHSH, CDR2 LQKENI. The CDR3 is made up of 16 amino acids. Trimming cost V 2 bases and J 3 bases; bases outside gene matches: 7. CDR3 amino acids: CASSPVAGGSTDTQYF. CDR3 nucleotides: TGTGCCAGCTCACCAGTGGCGGGGGGATCGACAGATACGCAGTATTTT.

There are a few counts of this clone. The CDR3 DNA is TGCAGCGTTGCGGAGCGGCCCTACGAGCAGTACTTC. Its protein is CSVAERPYEQYF. This chain uses TRBV29-1 with TRBJ2-7, with D possibly TRBD2 on 5 matching bases. This CDR3 is 12 amino acids long. Per the germline V gene, CDR1 is SQVTM and CDR2 is ANQGSEA. V shed 4 bases and J shed 2 bases, with 9 bases lying between them.

CDR3 residues: CAWSTPGGLNTEAFF. The DNA of the CDR3 is TGTGCCTGGAGTACCCCCGGGGGGTTGAACACTGAAGCTTTCTTT. The chain uses TRBV30 and TRBJ1-1; D is perhaps TRBD1 (5 bases). Looked up from germline, CDR1 is GTSNPN and CDR2 is SVGIG (reference sequence). V was shortened by 2 bases and J by 0 bases, with 13 bases between the two germline ends. The CDR3 is made up of 15 amino acids.

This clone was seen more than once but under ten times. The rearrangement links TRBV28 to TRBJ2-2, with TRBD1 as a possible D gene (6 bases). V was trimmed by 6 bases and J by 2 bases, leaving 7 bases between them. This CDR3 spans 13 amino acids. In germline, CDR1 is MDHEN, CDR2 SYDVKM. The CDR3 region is CASRDSNTGELFF. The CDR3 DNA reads TGTGCCAGCAGGGACAGTAACACCGGGGAGCTGTTTTTT.

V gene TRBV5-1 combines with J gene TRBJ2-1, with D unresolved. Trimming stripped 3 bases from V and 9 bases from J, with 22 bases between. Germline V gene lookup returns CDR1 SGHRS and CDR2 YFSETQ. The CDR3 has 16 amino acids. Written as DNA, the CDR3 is TGCGCCAGCAGCTCCTCCGACTCAAACACCTGGGTTGAGCAGTTCTTC. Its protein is CASSSSDSNTWVEQFF.

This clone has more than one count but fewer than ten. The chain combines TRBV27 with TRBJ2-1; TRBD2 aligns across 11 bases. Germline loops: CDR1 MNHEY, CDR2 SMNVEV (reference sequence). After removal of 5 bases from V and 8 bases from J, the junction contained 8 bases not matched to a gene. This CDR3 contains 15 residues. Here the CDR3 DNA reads TGTGCCAGCAGTCAAACCTCTAGCGGGAGGTATGAGCAGTTCTTC. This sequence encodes CASSQTSSGRYEQFF.

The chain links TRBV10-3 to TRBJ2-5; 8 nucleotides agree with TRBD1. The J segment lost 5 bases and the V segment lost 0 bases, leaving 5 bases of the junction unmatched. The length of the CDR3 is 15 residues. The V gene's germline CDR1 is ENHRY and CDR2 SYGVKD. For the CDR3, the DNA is TGTGCCATCAGTGAGTCGACAGGGGTGGGGGAGACCCAGTACTTC. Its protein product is CAISESTGVGETQYF.

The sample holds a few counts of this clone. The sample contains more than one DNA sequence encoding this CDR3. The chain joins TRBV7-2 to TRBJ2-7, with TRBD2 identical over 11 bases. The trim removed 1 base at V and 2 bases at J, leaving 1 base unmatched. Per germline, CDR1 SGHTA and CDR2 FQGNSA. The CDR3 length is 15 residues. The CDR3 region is CASSLGLAGTYEQYF. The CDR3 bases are TGTGCCAGCAGCTTAGGACTAGCGGGAACCTACGAGCAGTACTTC.

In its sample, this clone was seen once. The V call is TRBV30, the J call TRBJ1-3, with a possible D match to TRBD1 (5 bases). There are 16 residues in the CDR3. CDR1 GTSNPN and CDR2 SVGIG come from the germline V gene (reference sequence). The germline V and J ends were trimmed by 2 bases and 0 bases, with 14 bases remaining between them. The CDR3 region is CAWSSGLLNSGNTIYF. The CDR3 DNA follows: TGTGCCTGGAGTTCGGGACTACTCAACTCTGGAAACACCATATATTTT.

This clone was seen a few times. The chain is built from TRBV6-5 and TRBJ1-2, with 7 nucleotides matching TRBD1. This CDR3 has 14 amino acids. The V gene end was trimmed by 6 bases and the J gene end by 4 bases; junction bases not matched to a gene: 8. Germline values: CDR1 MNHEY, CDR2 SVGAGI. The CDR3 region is CASRTSGGTYGYTF. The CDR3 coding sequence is TGTGCCAGCAGGACCTCAGGGGGGACCTATGGCTACACCTTC.

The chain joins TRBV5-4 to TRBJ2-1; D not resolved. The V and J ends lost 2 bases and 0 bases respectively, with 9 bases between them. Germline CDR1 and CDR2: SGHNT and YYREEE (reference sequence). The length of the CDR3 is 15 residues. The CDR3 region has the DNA TGTGCCAGCAGCTTAGTCTCGAGCTCCTACAATGAGCAGTTCTTC. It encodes CASSLVSSSYNEQFF.

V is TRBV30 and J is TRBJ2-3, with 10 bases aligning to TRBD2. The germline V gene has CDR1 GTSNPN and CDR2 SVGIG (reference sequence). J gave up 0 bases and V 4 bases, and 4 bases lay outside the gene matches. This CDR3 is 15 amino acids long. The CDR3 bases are TGTGCCTGGACGTCGACTAGCGGGAGCACAGATACGCAGTATTTT. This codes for CAWTSTSGSTDTQYF. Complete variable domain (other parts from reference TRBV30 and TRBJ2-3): SQTIHQWPATLVQPVGSPLSLECTVEGTSNPNLYWYRQAAGRGLQLLFYSVGIGQISSEVPQNLSASRPQDRQFILSSKKLLLSDSGFYLCAWTSTSGSTDTQYFGPGTRLTVL.

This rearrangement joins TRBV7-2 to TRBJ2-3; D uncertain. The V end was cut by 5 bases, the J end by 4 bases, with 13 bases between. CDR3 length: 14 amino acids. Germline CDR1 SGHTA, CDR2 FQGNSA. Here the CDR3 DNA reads TGTGCCAGCAGCCCACTTCGACTGGCAGATACGCAGTATTTT. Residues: CASSPLRLADTQYF.

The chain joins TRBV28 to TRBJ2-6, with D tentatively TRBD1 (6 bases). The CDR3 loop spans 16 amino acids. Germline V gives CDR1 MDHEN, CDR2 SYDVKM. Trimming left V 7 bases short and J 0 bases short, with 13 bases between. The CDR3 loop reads CASITGLYSGANVLTF. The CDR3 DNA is TGTGCCAGCATTACAGGGCTCTACTCTGGGGCCAACGTCCTGACTTTC.

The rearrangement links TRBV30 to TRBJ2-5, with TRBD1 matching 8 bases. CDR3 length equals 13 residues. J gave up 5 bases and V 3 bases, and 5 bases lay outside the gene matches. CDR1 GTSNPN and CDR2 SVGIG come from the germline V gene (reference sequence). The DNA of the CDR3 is TGTGCCTGGAGGGGACAGGTCGGGGAGACCCAGTACTTC. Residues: CAWRGQVGETQYF.